These 14 T cell receptor beta chains were all obtained from the same sample, sequenced in a study of T cells in Graves' hyperthyroidism and ophthalmopathy. The investigators amplified TCR beta CDR3 regions from RNA transcripts. HTBI primers were employed in a first-round RT-PCR of the TCR CDR3. TCRdb re-called the multiplex PCR reads through MiXCR, storing one row per CDR3 protein. The data show roughly 400,000 distinct CDR3 sequences, about an eighth seen once. Sequenced: blood. The receptors shown here come from a man aged 45 to 65 with Graves' ophthalmopathy.

This clonotype occurred a few times. The chain joins TRBV12-3 or TRBV12-4 to TRBJ2-1, with D perhaps matching TRBD1 (6 bases). CDR3 length: 15 amino acids. The V end was cut by 7 bases, the J end by 2 bases, with 15 bases between. The CDR3 sequence is CASINRDSTYNEQFF. The CDR3 DNA follows: TGTGCCAGCATCAACAGGGATTCTACCTACAATGAGCAGTTCTTC.

This clonotype has ten or more counts. This chain links TRBV29-1 with TRBJ2-7, with D perhaps matching TRBD2 (6 bases). Germline-derived CDR1 and CDR2 are SQVTM and ANQGSEA. V was cut by 6 bases and J by 1 base, with 10 bases left in between. The CDR3 spans 12 residues. CDR3 sequence reads: CSVGSGSYEQYF. CDR3 bases: TGCAGCGTGGGAAGCGGGTCCTACGAGCAGTACTTC.

The chain joins TRBV7-9 to TRBJ2-4; 8 bases are a match to TRBD2. CDR1 and CDR2 (germline): SEHNR, FQNEAQ (reference sequence). The junction had 6 bases not matched to a gene; V was cut back by 2 bases and J by 9 bases. The CDR3 totals 14 residues. In DNA form, the CDR3 reads TGTGCCAGCAGCTTAATAGTCGGGAGGGGCATTCAGTACTTC. This gives the protein CASSLIVGRGIQYF.

This clonotype was seen many times. J is TRBJ2-1 and V is TRBV11-2; a possible D gene is TRBD1 (6 bases). Per germline, CDR1 SGHAT and CDR2 FQNNGV. The CDR3 has 16 amino acids. V dropped 5 bases and J dropped 0 bases, with 14 bases sitting between them. The CDR3 nucleotides read TGTGCCAGCAGCAGACAGGACTTCCTCTCCTACAATGAGCAGTTCTTC. This encodes CASSRQDFLSYNEQFF.

Comments on this clonotype: With a much larger clone just one base away, this may be a read error. CDR3 DNA sequence: TGTGCCAGCAGCTCGTACAAAGGGCCCCCCGGACCAGATACGCAGCATTTT. Residues: CASSSYKGPPGPDTQHF. The chain is built from TRBV13 and TRBJ2-3; D gene unclear. Near its end, the DNA agrees better with TRBJ1-5, so the J call may be wrong. The germline V gene encodes CDR1 PRHDT and CDR2 FYEKMQ (reference sequence). CDR3 length: 17 amino acids.

This clonotype was seen ten or more times. This could be a read error, since a much larger clone is one nucleotide away. This chain links TRBV5-1 with TRBJ2-2, with 14 bases matching TRBD2. Trimming cost V 4 bases and J 6 bases; bases outside gene matches: 2. Germline lookup yields CDR1 SGHRS and CDR2 YFSETQ. This CDR3 comprises 15 residues. The CDR3 is CASSTGLAGAGELFF. In DNA, the CDR3 is TGCGCCAGCAGCACGGGACTAGCGGGAGCCGGGGAGCTGTTTTTT.

This clonotype showed up many times. At one end, the junction sequence differs from germline, possibly due to a read error. The gene calls are TRBV20-1 and TRBJ2-7; possibly TRBD2 for D (5 bases). The germline gives CDR1 DFQATT, CDR2 SNEGSKA (reference sequence). The CDR3 covers 13 residues. The CDR3 loop reads CSARGLVGDEQYF. CDR3 sequence (DNA): TGCAGTGCGAGAGGACTGGTTGGGGACGAGCAGTACTTC.

This clonotype was seen many times. The chain links TRBV18 to TRBJ2-7; 7 nucleotides match TRBD1. Germline loops: CDR1 KGHSH, CDR2 LQKENI. V lost 3 bases and J lost 3; bases outside the gene matches: 5. The CDR3 is made up of 14 amino acids. CDR3 DNA: TGTGCCAGCTCACCTGGGACAGTAGACTACGAGCAGTACTTC. Residues: CASSPGTVDYEQYF.

This chain connects TRBV20-1 to TRBJ2-2, with D possibly TRBD1 on 5 matching bases. The CDR3 is 14 residues long. The germline gives CDR1 DFQATT, CDR2 SNEGSKA (reference sequence). Trimming removed 4 bases at V and 1 base at J, with 10 bases between. The CDR3 DNA reads as TGCAGTGCTAAGGGCAGGGAGAACACCGGGGAGCTGTTTTTT. This codes for CSAKGRENTGELFF.

This clonotype was counted between two and nine times. This rearrangement joins TRBV24-1 to TRBJ1-5; 9 bases align to TRBD1. The CDR3 has 12 amino acids. CDR1 is KGHDR, CDR2 SFDVKD, per germline. The trim removed 10 bases at V and 7 bases at J, leaving 4 bases unmatched. The DNA for the CDR3 is TGTGCCACTACAGGGGGCGAGCAGCCCCAGCATTTT. This codes for CATTGGEQPQHF.

The chain links TRBV28 to TRBJ2-5, with D possibly matching TRBD2 (6 bases). CDR1 and CDR2 (germline): MDHEN, SYDVKM. This CDR3 has 15 amino acids. Trimming took off 4 bases at V and 1 base at J, with 13 bases between the two ends. CDR3 in DNA: TGTGCCAGCAGTTCGCCCCGGGGGACCCAAGAGACCCAGTACTTC. This translates into CASSSPRGTQETQYF.

The chain recombines TRBV4-1 with TRBJ1-4, with D unresolved. The length of the CDR3 is 16 residues. Germline values: CDR1 MGHRA, CDR2 YSYEKL. The V end lost 0 bases, the J end lost 2 bases, and 10 bases lay between the germline ends. The CDR3 spells CASSQERATTNEKLFF. The CDR3 DNA sequence: TGCGCCAGCAGCCAAGAGAGGGCTACCACTAATGAAAAACTGTTTTTT.

As to this clonotype: A clone one base away is much larger, so this may be a read error. The V gene is TRBV6-1, the J gene TRBJ1-5, with D possibly being TRBD1 (5 bases). CDR3 length equals 14 residues. V was shortened by 5 bases and J by 1 base, with 9 bases between the two germline ends. Germline V gene data show CDR1 as MNHNS and CDR2 as SASEGT. The CDR3 nucleotides read TGTGCCAGCAGTTGGGGGGGGAGCAATCAGCCCCAGCATTTT. Protein sequence: CASSWGGSNQPQHF.

The J gene is TRBJ2-1, the V gene TRBV4-1; D is possibly TRBD2 (5 bases). The CDR3 covers 16 residues. Germline V gene sequence: CDR1 MGHRA, CDR2 YSYEKL. Trimming took 3 bases from V and 9 from J, leaving 21 bases between them. In nucleotides, the CDR3 is TGCGCCAGCAGCCAGGGAGCTTTGAGGAGTATCGGTGAGCAGTTCTTC. Translated, it gives CASSQGALRSIGEQFF.